This TCR beta chain was found in a study of T-cell memory formation after mild COVID-19. General study points: Chiefly within CM and EM were the contracting CD4+ clones; CD8+ ones were within EMRA. Cross-reactive memory appears to have joined, as suggested by some responding clones showing up in pre-infection memory.

About this clonotype itself: Its antigen is undetermined.

With constant-segment primers, 5'RACE yielded cDNA libraries of TCR alpha and TCR beta that carried sample barcodes and UMIs. TCRdb itself ran the 5' RACE reads through MiXCR, one entry per CDR3 protein. The profile shows under 550,000 distinct CDR3 sequences, around a sixth of them singletons. The V and J ends lost 1 base and 3 bases respectively, with 14 bases between them. This CDR3 region has 15 residues. CDR1 is SQVTM and CDR2 is ANQGSEA in the germline V gene. Sequenced: PBMCs or a T cell subset sorted from them (not recorded which). The chain employs TRBV29-1 and TRBJ2-3, with a possible D match to TRBD2 (7 bases). This TCR came from an adult woman who had mild COVID-19 (a few samples of this study predate the infection). Cell type and time point are not known. The CDR3 DNA reads TGCAGCGTTGAAGGGGAGGGGGGCCGAACAGATACGCAGTATTTT. Translating it yields CSVEGEGGRTDTQYF.